Listed below are T cell receptor beta chains from one sample, sequenced in a study of control samples from healthy donors and cancer patients. Clones were read by immunoSEQ multiplex PCR, and TCRdb kept only the in-frame ones, dropping some. The sample shows approximately 100,000 clones, more than 75% of them seen only once. The sample was blood. The receptors stem from a man between 25 and 39 years old in good health. CDR3s include the opening cysteine and the closing phenylalanine or tryptophan. A D gene is named only where the DNA matches it firmly. Clone size is shown for a subset of rows, as once, few, many or a class of expanded clone.

j_call: TRBJ2-1; d_call: TRBD2; v_call: TRBV4-2; clone_size: -; cdr3_nt: TGTGCCAGCAGCCAAGGCGAGGCGGGGGGGTTCTACAATGAGCAGTTCTTC; cdr3_aa: CASSQGEAGGFYNEQFF
j_call: TRBJ1-1; d_call: -; v_call: TRBV6-5; clone_size: few; cdr3_nt: TGTGCCAGCAGTCCACAGGGCGGGAACACTGAAGCTTTCTTT; cdr3_aa: CASSPQGGNTEAFF
j_call: TRBJ2-1; d_call: TRBD2; v_call: TRBV19; clone_size: -; cdr3_nt: TGTGCCAGTAGTTGGCGGACTAGCGGGGGGGAAAATGAGCAGTTCTTC; cdr3_aa: CASSWRTSGGENEQFF
j_call: TRBJ1-1; d_call: -; v_call: TRBV19; clone_size: -; cdr3_nt: TGTGCCAGTACCTCGATCGGACTGTCGAACACTGAAGCTTTCTTT; cdr3_aa: CASTSIGLSNTEAFF
j_call: TRBJ2-2; d_call: -; v_call: TRBV10-1; clone_size: few; cdr3_nt: TGCGCCAGCGGCAAGGGAGTCGGCGGGGAGCTGTTTTTT; cdr3_aa: CASGKGVGGELFF
j_call: TRBJ2-2; d_call: -; v_call: TRBV5-6; clone_size: -; cdr3_nt: TGTGCCAGCAGCTTGCTGGTCGAGGGGGTCACCGGGGAGCTGTTTTTT; cdr3_aa: CASSLLVEGVTGELFF
j_call: TRBJ2-5; d_call: TRBD1; v_call: TRBV5-1; clone_size: once; cdr3_nt: TGCGCCAGCAGCTACCACCGAAAAACAGGGGGGCGAGAGACCCAGTACTTC; cdr3_aa: CASSYHRKTGGRETQYF
j_call: TRBJ1-1; d_call: -; v_call: TRBV6-5; clone_size: -; cdr3_nt: TGTGCCAGCAGTTACTCGGCAGAATGGGGGAACACTGAAGCTTTCTTT; cdr3_aa: CASSYSAEWGNTEAFF
j_call: TRBJ1-1; d_call: TRBD1; v_call: TRBV5-1; clone_size: -; cdr3_nt: TGCGCCAGCAGCCCTGACAGGGGGCTCATGAACACTGAAGCTTTCTTT; cdr3_aa: CASSPDRGLMNTEAFF
j_call: TRBJ2-1; d_call: TRBD1; v_call: TRBV5-4; clone_size: -; cdr3_nt: TGTGCCAGCAGCTCGGGACAGGGGGCCTCCTACAATGAGCAGTTCTTC; cdr3_aa: CASSSGQGASYNEQFF
j_call: TRBJ1-2; d_call: -; v_call: TRBV12-3/TRBV12-4; clone_size: once; cdr3_nt: TGTGCCAGCAGCGCTCAGGGGAACTATGGCTACACCTTC; cdr3_aa: CASSAQGNYGYTF
j_call: TRBJ1-2; d_call: -; v_call: TRBV28; clone_size: -; cdr3_nt: TGTGCCAGCAGTTTAAGTCGCGGGAACTATGGCTACACCTTC; cdr3_aa: CASSLSRGNYGYTF
j_call: TRBJ2-6; d_call: -; v_call: TRBV2; clone_size: once; cdr3_nt: TGTGCCAGCATGGACAGAACCTCTGGGGCCAACGTCCTGACTTTC; cdr3_aa: CASMDRTSGANVLTF
j_call: TRBJ2-7; d_call: TRBD1; v_call: TRBV18; clone_size: -; cdr3_nt: TGTGCCAGCTCAGGACAGGGTTGGTCCTACGAGCAGTACTTC; cdr3_aa: CASSGQGWSYEQYF
j_call: TRBJ1-2; d_call: TRBD1; v_call: TRBV6-5; clone_size: -; cdr3_nt: TGTGCCAGCAGAGGACAGGGACTTAACTATGGCTACACCTTC; cdr3_aa: CASRGQGLNYGYTF
j_call: TRBJ2-2; d_call: TRBD1; v_call: TRBV14; clone_size: -; cdr3_nt: TGTGCCAGCAGCCACAGACGACCCGGGACAGGGTTTAAGGACACCGGGGAGCTGTTTTTT; cdr3_aa: CASSHRRPGTGFKDTGELFF
j_call: TRBJ2-7; d_call: -; v_call: TRBV4-2; clone_size: -; cdr3_nt: TGTGCCAGCAGCGAGGGGGGGTTTTTCGAGCAGTACTTC; cdr3_aa: CASSEGGFFEQYF
j_call: TRBJ1-4; d_call: -; v_call: TRBV7-9; clone_size: -; cdr3_nt: TGTGCCAGCAGCCCGTTCTCAACTAATGAAAAACTGTTTTTT; cdr3_aa: CASSPFSTNEKLFF
j_call: TRBJ2-5; d_call: TRBD2; v_call: TRBV7-9; clone_size: -; cdr3_nt: TGTGCCAGCAGCTACGGGACTAGCGGGGGTCCCAACGTTGAGACCCAGTACTTC; cdr3_aa: CASSYGTSGGPNVETQYF
j_call: TRBJ2-7; d_call: TRBD2; v_call: TRBV5-1; clone_size: once; cdr3_nt: TGCGCCAGCAGCTTAAGGACTAGCGGGGGCTCTAGCTCCTACGAGCAGTACTTC; cdr3_aa: CASSLRTSGGSSSYEQYF
j_call: TRBJ2-1; d_call: TRBD2; v_call: TRBV7-3; clone_size: -; cdr3_nt: TGTGCCAGCAGCTCATTGACTAGCGGGGGATACAATGAGCAGTTCTTC; cdr3_aa: CASSSLTSGGYNEQFF
j_call: TRBJ2-5; d_call: -; v_call: TRBV2; clone_size: -; cdr3_nt: TGTGCCAGCAGTGTGGAGACCCAGTACTTC; cdr3_aa: CASSVETQYF
j_call: TRBJ2-1; d_call: TRBD1; v_call: TRBV11-2; clone_size: -; cdr3_nt: TGTGCCAGCAGCTTAGTCCCAACCGGGACAGAGTACAATGAGCAGTTCTTC; cdr3_aa: CASSLVPTGTEYNEQFF
j_call: TRBJ1-2; d_call: -; v_call: TRBV25-1; clone_size: -; cdr3_nt: TGTGCCAGGTTTTGGGCAGGGAGGGATGGCTACACCTTC; cdr3_aa: CARFWAGRDGYTF
j_call: TRBJ2-5; d_call: -; v_call: TRBV4-1; clone_size: -; cdr3_nt: TGCGCCAGCAGCCAAGGACAGGGAGGTGGAGAGACCCAGTACTTC; cdr3_aa: CASSQGQGGGETQYF
j_call: TRBJ2-5; d_call: -; v_call: TRBV5-1; clone_size: -; cdr3_nt: TGCGCCAGCAGCTTGCATCCCGGTGGCCAAGAGACCCAGTACTTC; cdr3_aa: CASSLHPGGQETQYF
j_call: TRBJ1-6; d_call: -; v_call: TRBV30; clone_size: -; cdr3_nt: TGTGCCAGCAATGGACAGCCCAGCTCACCCCTCCACTTT; cdr3_aa: CASNGQPSSPLHF
j_call: TRBJ2-7; d_call: TRBD1; v_call: TRBV30; clone_size: -; cdr3_nt: TGTGCCTGGAGTGGCCTGGGACAGCAAGGATCCTACGAGCAGTACTTC; cdr3_aa: CAWSGLGQQGSYEQYF
j_call: TRBJ1-2; d_call: -; v_call: TRBV7-2; clone_size: -; cdr3_nt: TGTGCCAGCAGCTTAGGGCAGGGAAGCTATGGCTACACCTTC; cdr3_aa: CASSLGQGSYGYTF
j_call: TRBJ2-5; d_call: -; v_call: TRBV1; clone_size: -; cdr3_nt: TGCACCAGCCCCGGAACCCGGGCTAGCGGGGATCCGTCCCGGTACTTC; cdr3_aa: CTSPGTRASGDPSRYF